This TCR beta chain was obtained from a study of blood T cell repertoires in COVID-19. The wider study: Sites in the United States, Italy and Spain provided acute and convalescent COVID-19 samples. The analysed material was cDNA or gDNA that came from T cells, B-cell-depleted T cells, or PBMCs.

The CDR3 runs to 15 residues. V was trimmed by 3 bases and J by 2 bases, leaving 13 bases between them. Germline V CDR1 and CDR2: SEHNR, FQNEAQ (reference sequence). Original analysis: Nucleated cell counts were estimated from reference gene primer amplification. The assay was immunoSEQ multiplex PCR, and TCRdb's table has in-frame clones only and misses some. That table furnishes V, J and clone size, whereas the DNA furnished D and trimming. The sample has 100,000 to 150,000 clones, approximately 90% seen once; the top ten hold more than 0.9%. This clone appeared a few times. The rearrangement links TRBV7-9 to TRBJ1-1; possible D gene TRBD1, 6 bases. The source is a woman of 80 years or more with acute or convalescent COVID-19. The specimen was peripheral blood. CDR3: CASSFGGLVNTEAFF. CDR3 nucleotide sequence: TGTGCCAGCAGCTTCGGGGGGCTGGTAAACACTGAAGCTTTCTTT.